Shown below are 13 T cell receptor beta chains from a single sample sequenced in a study of cytomegalovirus exposure and HLA in healthy donors. Amplification used 60 Vbeta primers and 13 Jbeta primers. Profiled with immunoSEQ multiplex PCR; TCRdb holds only in-frame clones, not every one. The listing records some 72,000 clones. Input material: PBMCs. All receptors come from a boy younger than 18 in good health and CMV-seronegative.

CDR3 sequence (DNA): TGTGCCACCAGCCTTGTGAGGGAGGCAGCTGAAGCTTTCTTT. It specifies CATSLVREAAEAFF. The gene calls are TRBV15 and TRBJ1-1; D is unclear. The CDR3 loop spans 14 amino acids. V dropped 5 bases and J dropped 6 bases, with 16 bases sitting between them. Germline-derived CDR1 and CDR2 are LNHNV and YYDKDF (reference sequence).

The chain employs TRBV5-1 and TRBJ1-1; possibly TRBD1 for D (5 bases). The CDR3 totals 15 residues. Germline V gene lookup returns CDR1 SGHRS and CDR2 YFSETQ. V was clipped by 4 bases and J by 4 bases, with 17 bases between them. CDR3 amino acids: CASSDPRGVVTEAFF. The DNA for the CDR3 is TGCGCCAGCAGCGACCCTCGGGGGGTTGTCACTGAAGCTTTCTTT.

The V call is TRBV9, the J call TRBJ2-7, with D maybe TRBD2 (6 bases). The CDR3 is 16 amino acids. V lost 0 bases, J lost 0 bases, and 13 bases lay in between. Germline assignment: CDR1 SGDLS and CDR2 YYNGEE. CDR3 in amino acids: CASSVEGGATSYEQYF. The CDR3 coding sequence is TGTGCCAGCAGCGTAGAGGGCGGGGCGACCTCCTACGAGCAGTACTTC.

The CDR3, as DNA: TGTGCCAGCAGTTCAGGGACTGCCTTACCCTACGAGCAGTACTTC. Its translation: CASSSGTALPYEQYF. The chain couples TRBV6-1 to TRBJ2-7, with D maybe TRBD2 (6 bases). The CDR3 consists of 15 residues. The germline CDR1 and CDR2 sequences are MNHNS and SASEGT. Trimming took 5 bases from V and 2 from J, leaving 16 bases between them.

The CDR3 protein is CASREQGFNTEAFF. Here the CDR3 DNA reads TGTGCCAGTAGAGAACAGGGATTTAACACTGAAGCTTTCTTT. The V call is TRBV19, the J call TRBJ1-1; the D gene is possibly TRBD1 (6 bases). The CDR3 is made up of 14 amino acids. Trimming removed 6 bases from V and 2 bases from J, with 13 bases in between. Germline CDR1 is LNHDA and CDR2 is SQIVND (reference sequence).

This chain uses TRBV29-1 with TRBJ1-2, with 9 bases identical to TRBD1. Germline assignment: CDR1 SQVTM and CDR2 ANQGSEA. The CDR3 covers 14 residues. With V trimmed by 3 bases and J by 2 bases, 4 bases remained unmatched. CDR3 sequence: CSVEEQGANYGYTF. Here the CDR3 DNA reads TGCAGCGTTGAGGAACAGGGGGCGAACTATGGCTACACCTTC.

Turning to this clone: One end of the junction is discordant with germline, which a read error may explain. The sample contains more than one DNA sequence encoding this CDR3. The rearrangement links TRBV6-1 to TRBJ1-1, with a weak D call TRBD1 (6 bases). The germline gives CDR1 MNHNS, CDR2 SASEGT. This CDR3 is 14 amino acids long. The CDR3 DNA sequence: TGCGCCAGCACCGATAGGGACACAAACACTGAAGCTTTCTTT. Protein product: CASTDRDTNTEAFF.

The chain recombines TRBV9 with TRBJ1-2; D is perhaps TRBD1 (5 bases). Germline CDR1 reads SGDLS; CDR2 reads YYNGEE. The CDR3 is 17 residues long. V was cut by 3 bases and J by 4 bases, with 22 bases left in between. The CDR3 DNA reads TGTGCCAGCAGCGAAGACTGGACACCGGGTCAATTCTATGGCTACACCTTC. Its translation is CASSEDWTPGQFYGYTF.

This chain links TRBV19 with TRBJ2-5; 8 bases map to TRBD1. V was clipped by 7 bases and J by 1 base; unmatched bases: 11. Germline CDR1 and CDR2: LNHDA and SQIVND (reference sequence). This CDR3 comprises 16 residues. In nucleotides, the CDR3 is TGTGCCAGTAAGTATACGACAGGGGTAGTCCAAGAGACCCAGTACTTC. Translating it yields CASKYTTGVVQETQYF.

The J gene is TRBJ2-1, the V gene TRBV5-6; 11 positions agree with TRBD2. Trimming cost V 0 bases and J 2 bases; bases outside gene matches: 10. CDR3 size: 19 residues. In germline, CDR1 is SGHDT, CDR2 YYEEEE. The CDR3 DNA is TGTGCCAGCAGCTTGGTGGGTGATGTAGCGGGAGGGACCTACAATGAGCAGTTCTTC. Translation: CASSLVGDVAGGTYNEQFF.

The genes are TRBV29-1 and TRBJ2-5; D is possibly TRBD2 (5 bases). V was shortened by 6 bases and J by 5 bases, with 16 bases between the two germline ends. Germline CDR1 reads SQVTM; CDR2 reads ANQGSEA. The CDR3 has 13 residues. CDR3 residues: CSVGTRVGETQYF. The DNA for the CDR3 is TGCAGCGTGGGAACGAGGGTCGGGGAGACCCAGTACTTC.

V is TRBV5-1 and J is TRBJ1-1; TRBD1 matches at 7 bases. With 4 bases clipped from V and 3 bases from J, the junction kept 9 bases outside the gene matches. The germline V gene has CDR1 SGHRS and CDR2 YFSETQ. This CDR3 is 15 amino acids long. The CDR3 protein is CASSRDRGSYTEAFF. In nucleotides, the CDR3 is TGCGCCAGCAGCAGGGACAGAGGATCTTACACTGAAGCTTTCTTT.

V and J are TRBV5-1 and TRBJ2-2; TRBD1 matches 9 bases. The CDR3 extends over 17 amino acids. Germline V gene data show CDR1 as SGHRS and CDR2 as YFSETQ. The V gene end was trimmed by 4 bases and the J gene end by 4 bases; junction bases not matched to a gene: 11. The CDR3 DNA reads as TGCGCCAGCAGCCTAACCCCGGGACAGGGTGGCACCGGGGAGCTGTTTTTT. The encoded protein is CASSLTPGQGGTGELFF. Supplemented by reference TRBV5-1 and TRBJ2-2, the full variable domain reads KAGVTQTPRYLIKTRGQQVTLSCSPISGHRSVSWYQQTPGQGLQFLFEYFSETQRNKGNFPGRFSGRQFSNSRSEMNVSTLELGDSALYLCASSLTPGQGGTGELFFGEGSRLTVL.